This T cell receptor beta chain was identified during a study of cytomegalovirus exposure and HLA in healthy donors (dated by TCRdb to 2016 to 2017). About the full investigation: An earlier analysis of 587 of the donors reported about 260 Gb of sequence data and some 110 million unique TCR beta sequences obtained from about 179 million T cells. An early release that covered about 600 HLA-typed donors contained about 300 gigabases of sequencing data and tens of millions of unique TCR sequences. Of the 398 genotyped donors, over 70% fell in the genetic ancestry cluster associated with self-reported Caucasian donors. The study aimed to test whether signatures of past pathogen exposure could be identified by cataloging public T cell receptors. Using immunosequencing, the study profiled T cell repertoires from about 620 subjects and related those repertoires to cytomegalovirus serostatus. Besides the first cohort of approximately 710 subjects, a separate validation cohort made up of roughly 120 different subjects was used. To predict cytomegalovirus infection status, the study brought together high-throughput TCR immunosequencing, statistical association of individual TCRs with disease status, and machine learning. To study patterns of TCR occurrence, a later analysis re-analyzed previously published TCR beta repertoires from 600 to 750 donors and added high-resolution HLA genotyping. Rather than drawing on any new phenotypic data, the later analysis identified candidate immune exposures from TCR beta sequences and the way those sequences occurred across donors. To decide whether each TCR beta V gene segment behaved as functional or pseudogenic, an earlier analysis of fewer than 750 of the donors relied on high-throughput TCR beta sequencing. Donor age, sex, ethnicity and CMV serostatus were collected together with the repertoire data. Genome-wide SNP genotypes for about 65% of the 666 donors were used in a later genetic analysis, which treated that subset as a discovery cohort. Every discovery cohort repertoire had been produced on one sequencing platform. HLA typing covered class I and class II loci at four-digit resolution. The number of typed donors differed by locus: 629-630 for A, B, C, DRB1 and DQB1; some 500 for DQA1; approximately 600 for DPA1; and some 450 for DPB1. Roughly five DR-DQ haplotypes were treated as single units for association and clustering because of strong linkage in the cohort. Among 398 genotyped donors of the cohort, an average of around 250,000 unique TCR beta nucleotide sequences was sequenced per donor, of which about 19% were non-productive. General findings and caveats noted by the study authors: According to a later analysis, parvovirus B19, influenza, CMV and Epstein-Barr virus appeared linked to several top co-occurrence clusters. Because the 87-base-pair reads could not distinguish some IMGT-functional V segments, including TRBV6-2 and TRBV6-3, those segments were excluded. Roughly uniform sequencing depth across donors was assumed in presence/absence analyses, although this assumption may not hold. Linkage disequilibrium might explain the correlated functional status among segregating V segments, but an unknown experimental factor could not be excluded. A further reported finding was that TCR beta sequences accurately predicted the HLA-A and HLA-B alleles for most subjects in the first cohort. In vitro tests confirmed that a few of the cytomegalovirus-associated TCR beta chains recognize cytomegalovirus antigens. In a later analysis, HLA-associated TCR beta chains were found to be more clonally expanded and to have lower generation probabilities than equally common non-associated chains. In a later genetic analysis, a missense DCLRE1C variant was associated with V-gene and J-gene trimming of TCR beta chains, and the association was replicated in an independent cohort. Across donors, most TCR sequences were observed very rarely, whereas some public TCRs were present in many individuals. In an earlier analysis of approximately 590 of the donors, most TCR beta V segments were observed in productive rearrangements about 90% or about 30% of the time, broadly matching IMGT annotations. Because HLA typing was unavailable for some donors at each locus, only the typed subset was used in association tests. The classifier was reported to diagnose cytomegalovirus status with high specificity and sensitivity in both the original cohort and the validation cohort. A cluster of highly shared sequence variants was judged likely to represent a technical artifact of the sequencing pipeline. CMV serostatus was the only immune exposure information available for the cohort. A total of around 150 TCR beta chains were listed by the study as associated with cytomegalovirus. According to the authors, the approach could potentially be generalized to other disease states and immunological phenotypes. In a later analysis, most CMV-associated TCR beta chains were found to appear HLA-restricted, with HLA associations seemingly driven largely by CMV exposure. According to a later genetic analysis, donors in an Asian-associated ancestry cluster had fewer N-insertions in productive TCRs than the approximately 700-donor mean. In a later analysis, about 16,000 TCR beta sequences were associated with specific HLA alleles at a false discovery rate of 0.05. A later analysis found that TCR association rates varied across HLA loci, with DRB1 alleles showing the most associated TCRs and HLA-C alleles the fewest. About 17 rarely observed V segments, including chromosome 9 orphons, were excluded from the earlier analysis of 550 to 700 of the donors because counts were too low. Only TCR beta chains were sequenced in this cohort, and the absence of alpha or paired-chain data limited detectable features. Strong co-occurrence of HLA alleles, especially DR and DQ, made assigning TCR associations to individual alleles difficult.

The CDR1 and CDR2 encoded by the germline V gene (reference sequence) are PRHDT and FYEKMQ. Germline trimming: 1 base from V, 7 bases from J; junction bases outside gene matches: 6. The CDR3 holds 15 amino acids from the cysteine to the phenylalanine. This entry keeps only the CDR3 DNA: 45 bases, framed from base 1. The protocol used for the library was the immunoSEQ multiplex PCR assay. For the multiplex PCR, a mixture combining 60 forward primers for TCR Vbeta segments and 13 reverse primers for TCR Jbeta segments was used. The CDR3 region of rearranged TCR beta genes was amplified from genomic DNA by a multiplex PCR assay. The amplified TCR beta libraries were sequenced on the Illumina HiSeq System as 87-base-pair reads. The study's processing was this. A later analysis tallied roughly 80 million unique TCR beta chains across the 666 repertoires, and around 9.9 million of those chains were shared by two or more donors. Raw reads were error-corrected and collapsed into unique sequences by a nearest-neighbor algorithm in which closely related sequences were merged to remove PCR and sequencing errors. To assign V, D and J gene segments, CDR3 sequences were aligned to IMGT reference sequences. For a sequence to be retained, a match of at least six nucleotides was required to both a V gene segment and a J gene segment. A rearrangement was called productive if the CDR3 had no stop codons and remained in frame with V and J, and every other rearrangement was called non-productive. Following IMGT convention, CDR3 was defined as the stretch from the second conserved V-encoded cysteine up to the conserved J-encoded phenylalanine. Sequences without an unambiguous match to a single V gene segment were excluded from the earlier analysis of about 630 of the donors. An earlier analysis of several hundred of the donors called V segments functional above 56.7% productive rearrangements and segregating when the between-donor standard deviation exceeded 5%. A statistical classification framework was developed to diagnose cytomegalovirus status using the catalog of TCR beta chain sequences. V and J gene assignment, in a later analysis, came from comparing TCR nucleotide sequences with IMGT/GENE-DB human TR gene sequences. In a later analysis, CDR3 sequences and most-parsimonious VDJ recombination scenarios were assigned using the TCRdist pipeline. A later analysis defined each TCR beta chain by its CDR3 amino acid sequence plus V-gene family, and excluded reads lacking a unique V-gene family. A later analysis removed 600 or so highly shared, low-generation-probability nucleotide sequences to deal with suspected cross-contamination and a sequencing artifact. In a later analysis, a clonal expansion index for each public chain was calculated from normalized within-repertoire ranks of inferred template counts. In a later analysis, generation probabilities were computed with a VDJ recombination model fitted to out-of-frame rearrangements, and the resulting probabilities were checked against IGoR. In a later analysis, TCR-TCR, TCR-HLA and TCR-CMV co-occurrence was scored with hypergeometric tests, and a repertoire-size bias correction was applied to TCR pairs. To estimate false discovery rates, a later analysis permuted the HLA or CMV assignments 20 times. A later analysis grouped co-occurring TCRs with DBSCAN, adding TCRdist sequence similarity when clustering within HLA-allele-positive subsets. Repertoires with fewer than 30,000 or more than 120,000 public chains were left out of co-occurrence clustering, as were a few repertoires with anomalous nucleotide sharing. This immuneACCESS table, as held by TCRdb, lists in-frame sequences with V and J called but not all clones. Of the missing ones, under half trace to an unresolved V gene in checked studies; the others have no known cause. The V and J calls and clone size are taken from that table; D and trimming were inferred from the DNA. The sample table records about 93,000 clones; around 84% of these occur just once. The ten largest clones add up to about 3.3% of the sample.

Comment on this clone: Its recognized antigen is unknown. No much larger clonotype is one base removed from it; base qualities were not supplied.

The cohort consisted of more than 650 healthy bone marrow donors. All cohort members were sampled while nominally healthy, although unrecorded immune exposures were likely present. The donor tested CMV seronegative and was one of the 352 seronegative cohort members. Each donor provided a peripheral blood sample, and peripheral blood mononuclear cells were used for TCR beta sequencing. Genomic DNA extraction from the blood cell samples was performed with the Qiagen DNeasy Blood Extraction Kit. Rearrangement joined TRBV13 to TRBJ2-1; the central 8 bases match TRBD1. The clonotype comes from a woman aged 35 to 49 in good health and CMV-seronegative. The sample taken for sequencing was PBMCs. Read as DNA, the sequence is TGTGCCAGCAGCTTAGTGTGGACAGGGTGGAATGAGCAGTTCTTC. It translates as CASSLVWTGWNEQFF.